This T cell receptor beta chain was recovered during a study of blood T cell repertoires in COVID-19. Whole-study context: The samples span acute and convalescent COVID-19 from the United States, Italy and Spain. From T cells, B-cell-depleted T cells, or PBMCs came the material, which was cDNA or gDNA.

This CDR3 comprises 12 residues. Per the germline V gene, CDR1 is ENHRY and CDR2 is SYGVKD. Trimming removed 8 bases from V and 4 bases from J, with 9 bases in between. Profiled with immunoSEQ multiplex PCR; TCRdb holds only in-frame clones, not every one. The sample contains fewer than 700,000 clones, roughly nine tenths of which appear only once. The receptor was isolated from a woman in her 50s with COVID-19, enrolled during active disease. The chain is built from TRBV10-3 and TRBJ1-5; D unclear. Sequencing used peripheral blood. The CDR3 DNA sequence: TGTGCCATCGCGGCGGATAATCAGCCCCAGCATTTT. It encodes CAIAADNQPQHF.